This TCR beta chain was sequenced for a study of blood T cell repertoires in COVID-19. The overall study: Sample material is recorded as cDNA or gDNA derived from T cells, B-cell-depleted T cells, or PBMCs.

This CDR3 has 16 residues. V shed 4 bases, J shed 5 bases, and the junction held 8 bases outside the gene matches. Germline-derived CDR1 and CDR2 are LGHDT and YNNKEL (reference sequence). Cohorts were based on clinical histories the participants reported. This clone has only a few counts. The method was immunoSEQ multiplex PCR; TCRdb's version includes in-frame clones alone and lacks a portion of them. Of roughly 180,000 clones in the sample, approximately 83% were seen once. The chain uses TRBV3-1 (or the pseudogene TRBV3-2) and TRBJ2-1, with 10 bases identical to TRBD2. This receptor was obtained from an older woman who had recovered from COVID-19. What was sequenced was PBMCs or T cells enriched from blood (not recorded which). In nucleotides, the CDR3 is TGTGCCAGCAGCCCCTTAGCGGGGGGTAGTGACAATGAGCAGTTCTTC. Protein: CASSPLAGGSDNEQFF.